Listed below are T cell receptor beta chains from one sample, sequenced in a study of blood T cell repertoires in COVID-19. Method: immunoSEQ multiplex PCR; TCRdb's copy keeps in-frame clones and lacks some. Seen here are 90,000 to 120,000 clones, 92% observed once, and the top ten hold 5% to 7%. The sequenced material came from peripheral blood. The source is a man between 65 and 85 years old with acute or convalescent COVID-19. Both conserved end residues are part of each CDR3. A D gene is named only where the DNA matches it firmly. Not every row has a clone size; where given, it reads once, few, many or a size class.

CDR3 protein | CDR3 DNA | V gene | clone size | J gene | D gene | CDR3 length
CASSRGLAGGQHEQFF | TGTGCCAGCAGCCGGGGACTAGCGGGGGGGCAGCATGAGCAGTTCTTC | TRBV4-2 | . | TRBJ2-1 | TRBD2 | 16
CASSPLRDTQYF | TGTGCCAGCAGCCCCTTGAGGGATACGCAGTATTTT | TRBV7-9 | . | TRBJ2-3 | . | 12
CASSQDRGESPLHF | TGTGCCAGCAGCCAAGACAGGGGGGAATCACCCCTCCACTTT | TRBV28 | . | TRBJ1-6 | TRBD1 | 14
CASSLVGNSPLHF | TGTGCCAGCAGCTTAGTTGGCAATTCACCCCTCCACTTT | TRBV7-9 | once | TRBJ1-6 | . | 13
CASSLAEKSSYNSPLHF | TGTGCCAGCAGCTTGGCCGAGAAGAGCTCCTATAATTCACCCCTCCACTTT | TRBV5-8 | . | TRBJ1-6 | . | 17
CASGGVSNQPQHF | TGTGCCAGCGGAGGGGTTAGCAATCAGCCCCAGCATTTT | TRBV3-1/TRBV3-2 | . | TRBJ1-5 | . | 13
CASSLKSSTDTQYF | TGTGCCAGCAGCTTGAAATCTAGCACAGATACGCAGTATTTT | TRBV5-4 | . | TRBJ2-3 | . | 14
CASAPGGAWTNEKLFF | TGTGCCAGCGCCCCGGGGGGGGCTTGGACTAATGAAAAACTGTTTTTT | TRBV28 | . | TRBJ1-4 | . | 16
CASSLGGNSPLHF | TGTGCCAGCAGTTTGGGAGGGAATTCACCCCTCCACTTT | TRBV27 | . | TRBJ1-6 | . | 13
CASRPTGGDGYTF | TGTGCCAGCAGGCCTACAGGGGGAGATGGCTACACCTTC | TRBV27 | . | TRBJ1-2 | TRBD1 | 13
CATSRAGWETQYF | TGTGCCACCAGCAGAGCCGGTTGGGAGACCCAGTACTTC | TRBV15 | . | TRBJ2-5 | . | 13
CASSQGTVAKNIQYF | TGTGCCAGCAGCCAAGGGACAGTGGCCAAAAACATTCAGTACTTC | TRBV3-1/TRBV3-2 | . | TRBJ2-4 | . | 15
CASSFSGLSYNEQFF | TGTGCCAGCAGTTTTAGCGGGCTCTCCTACAATGAGCAGTTCTTC | TRBV6-5 | . | TRBJ2-1 | TRBD2 | 15
CASSLGGGIDEQYF | TGCGCCAGCAGCTTGGGAGGGGGCATCGACGAGCAGTACTTC | TRBV5-1 | few | TRBJ2-7 | TRBD1 | 14
CAISDLTSGRAHTGELFF | TGTGCCATCAGTGACCTGACTAGCGGGAGGGCCCACACCGGGGAGCTGTTTTTT | TRBV10-3 | . | TRBJ2-2 | TRBD2 | 18
CATSAPWGRGGTEAFF | TGTGCCACCAGCGCCCCCTGGGGCAGGGGTGGGACTGAAGCTTTCTTT | TRBV15 | . | TRBJ1-1 | . | 16
CASSVTGAGTGNYGYTF | TGTGCCAGCAGCGTGACAGGGGCGGGAACGGGAAACTATGGCTACACCTTC | TRBV9 | once | TRBJ1-2 | TRBD1 | 17
CASSEAGADEQYF | TGTGCCAGCAGCGAGGCGGGGGCCGACGAGCAGTACTTC | TRBV9 | . | TRBJ2-7 | . | 13
CASRGMGLNTEAFF | TGTGCCAGCAGGGGCATGGGGCTGAACACTGAAGCTTTCTTT | TRBV2 | . | TRBJ1-1 | . | 14
CATKRTGGVETQYF | TGTGCCACCAAACGGACAGGGGGCGTAGAGACCCAGTACTTC | TRBV15 | . | TRBJ2-5 | TRBD1 | 14
CASSVPGDEKLFF | TGTGCCAGCAGCGTCCCCGGGGATGAAAAACTGTTTTTT | TRBV7-9 | once | TRBJ1-4 | . | 13
CAWSSGAYGYTF | TGTGCCTGGAGTTCAGGGGCGTATGGCTACACCTTC | TRBV30 | . | TRBJ1-2 | . | 12
CASRGGASNEKLFF | TGTGCCAGCAGGGGGGGGGCGTCTAATGAAAAACTGTTTTTT | TRBV6-5 | . | TRBJ1-4 | . | 14